This T cell receptor beta chain is drawn from a study of low-dose radiotherapy and immunotherapy resistance in tumors. Study information: Patients received cyclophosphamide 200 mg/m2 intravenously every two weeks, the day before radiation-immunotherapy.

Specified time point: after trial treatment. As to treatment: LDRT plus nivolumab, ipilimumab, low-dose cyclophosphamide and aspirin (RACIN trial). With TRAV- and TRBV-specific primers, first-strand cDNA was made, covering the alpha and beta chains. With a constant-region primer and a V-primer adapter, TCRs were subjected to 20 to 25 PCR cycles of amplification. In TCRdb, the reads were re-called with MiXCR into one record per CDR3 protein. This sample has tens of thousands of distinct CDR3 sequences, with under 55% found just once. Germline V gene data show CDR1 as MNHEY and CDR2 as SVGEGT. The ends were cut back, 2 bases at V and 7 bases at J, with 15 bases in the middle. This CDR3 is 15 amino acids long. The table lists this clonotype with a count of one.

The chain links TRBV6-2 or TRBV6-3 to TRBJ1-5; D is undetermined. This TCR was sampled from a male donor with gallbladder cancer. The source was PBMCs, collected after low-dose radiotherapy plus immunotherapy. Written as DNA, the CDR3 is TGTGCCAGCAGTTACCTCCCAGACCTGGGGCAGCCCCAGCATTTT. Its protein is CASSYLPDLGQPQHF.